Below, 32 T cell receptor beta chains from the same sample are listed, as sequenced in a study of Tregs in tolerant kidney transplant recipients. Method: immunoSEQ multiplex PCR; TCRdb's copy keeps in-frame clones and lacks some. The sample carries around 840 clones, roughly 43% recorded once. What these receptors recognize is not known. The material sequenced was Tregs from blood cultured with allogeneic cells, taken before the transplant. The origin of the receptors is a human patient who received a combined kidney and bone marrow transplant.

Of note for this clone: This probably arose from a read error, given a far larger clone one base away. The CDR3 end shows no conserved phenylalanine or tryptophan, and so a read error is likely. The genes are TRBV25-1 and TRBJ1-2; D is undetermined. The V gene's germline CDR1 is MGHDK and CDR2 SYGVNS. CDR3 length equals 12 residues. V lost 4 bases, J lost 6 bases, and 9 bases lay in between. The CDR3, as DNA: TGTGCCAGCAGTGTAGGGCTCCATGGCTACACCTGC. Translated, it gives CASSVGLHGYTC.

This clone is labeled medium-sized. The rearrangement links TRBV7-9 to TRBJ2-7; D is undetermined. The germline V gene encodes CDR1 SEHNR and CDR2 FQNEAQ (reference sequence). V shed 1 base and J shed 3 bases, with 16 bases lying between them. CDR3 length: 16 amino acids. This CDR3 reads CASSLVRGALIYEQYF. As DNA, the CDR3 is TGTGCCAGCAGCTTAGTGAGAGGTGCTCTAATCTACGAGCAGTACTTC.

V and J are TRBV11-2 and TRBJ2-7; D remains unclear. Trimming cost V 4 bases and J 6 bases, with 10 bases left between them. Germline CDR1 and CDR2: SGHAT and FQNNGV. This CDR3 is 12 amino acids long. CDR3 bases: TGTGCCAGCAGCTACCTAGTTTCCGAGCAGTACTTC. Protein: CASSYLVSEQYF.

Note on this clone: This is likely a read error, given that the CDR3 carries no conserved phenylalanine or tryptophan at its end. V is TRBV12-5 and J is TRBJ2-6; D might be TRBD1 (5 bases). Germline CDR1 LGHNT, CDR2 FRNRAP. Trimming stripped 3 bases from V and 5 bases from J, with 20 bases between. The CDR3 length is 18 residues. The CDR3 sequence: CASGLKCAGQSRANVLTL. CDR3 DNA: TGTGCTAGTGGTTTAAAGTGTGCAGGACAAAGTCGGGCCAACGTCCTGACTTTA.

This clone has only one observation. The rearrangement links TRBV10-3 to TRBJ1-1; 9 bases are shared with TRBD1. The V gene end was trimmed by 4 bases and the J gene end by 0 bases; junction bases not matched to a gene: 3. This CDR3 is 15 amino acids long. The germline CDR1 and CDR2 sequences are ENHRY and SYGVKD. The CDR3 reads CAISGQGGMNTEAFF. The CDR3 region has the DNA TGTGCCATCAGTGGACAGGGGGGCATGAACACTGAAGCTTTCTTT.

The V and J genes are TRBV7-2 and TRBJ2-6; D ambiguous. CDR3 length equals 15 residues. Germline V gives CDR1 SGHTA, CDR2 FQGNSA. V was pared by 2 bases and J by 0 bases, with 5 bases between. The CDR3 reads CASSLKFSGANVLTF. The CDR3 coding sequence is TGTGCCAGCAGCTTAAAGTTCTCTGGGGCCAACGTCCTGACTTTC. The whole variable domain, filled in from reference TRBV7-2 and TRBJ2-6, reads GAGVSQSPSNKVTEKGKDVELRCDPISGHTALYWYRQSLGQGLEFLIYFQGNSAPDKSGLPSDRFSAERTGGSVSTLTIQRTQQEDSAVYLCASSLKFSGANVLTFGAGSRLTVL.

For this clone: This likely stems from a read error, as it lies one base from a far larger clone. This CDR3 reads CASTCLYAGNTIYF. CDR3 DNA sequence: TGTGCCAGCACCTGCCTTTATGCGGGAAACACCATATATTTT. This chain joins TRBV6-6 and TRBJ1-3; D remains unclear. The germline CDR1 and CDR2 sequences are MNHNY and SVGAGI (reference sequence). This CDR3 has 14 amino acids. Trimming cost V 7 bases and J 4 bases, with 14 bases left between them.

The chain links TRBV2 to TRBJ1-5, with 7 nucleotides matching TRBD1. V lost 5 bases to trimming and J lost 5 bases; unmatched junction nucleotides: 9. Germline CDR1 SNHLY, CDR2 FYNNEI. This CDR3 has 15 amino acids. For the CDR3, the DNA is TGTGCCAGCAGTCAGGGTGGACAGGCCCATCAGCCCCAGCATTTT. Amino acids: CASSQGGQAHQPQHF.

The chain employs TRBV28 and TRBJ1-2; 7 nucleotides line up with TRBD1. This CDR3 spans 13 amino acids. The germline gives CDR1 MDHEN, CDR2 SYDVKM. J lost 8 bases, V lost 5 bases, and 8 bases had no gene match. The DNA of the CDR3 is TGTGCCAGCAGTCCGGGGACAGCCAGGGGCTACACCTTC. Translating gives CASSPGTARGYTF.

In this sample, this clone is hyperexpanded (1% or more). The sample holds other DNA sequences that translate to the same CDR3. The CDR3 nucleotides are TGTGCCAGCAGTGTAGGGCTCCATGGCTACACCTTC. It specifies CASSVGLHGYTF. This sequence joins TRBV25-1 and TRBJ1-2; D not certain. Per the germline V gene, CDR1 is MGHDK and CDR2 is SYGVNS. With 4 bases removed from V and 6 bases from J, the gap between germline ends came to 9 bases. The CDR3 covers 12 residues.

To note about this clone: This sequence is one base from a far larger clone and is likely a read error. Other nucleotide sequences in the sample specify the same CDR3. This chain links TRBV11-3 with TRBJ2-3; D uncertain. CDR1 is SGHNT, CDR2 YENEEA, per germline. The V end lost 5 bases, the J end lost 6 bases, and 9 bases lay between the germline ends. This CDR3 contains 12 residues. The CDR3 is CASSPPADTQYF. In nucleotides, the CDR3 is TGTGCCAGCAGCCCTCCTGCGGATACGCAGTATTTT.

The chain's CDR3 is CASSPSPNGVTYEQYF. CDR3 DNA sequence: TGTGCCAGCTCACCTAGCCCGAACGGGGTAACTTACGAGCAGTACTTC. This chain connects TRBV18 to TRBJ2-7; TRBD2 is a possible D gene (5 bases). The CDR3 runs 16 residues. V lost 3 bases, J lost 4 bases, and 19 bases lay in between. CDR1 is KGHSH, CDR2 LQKENI, per germline. Full variable domain (remainder filled in from reference TRBV18 and TRBJ2-7): NAGVMQNPRHLVRRRGQEARLRCSPMKGHSHVYWYRQLPEEGLKFMVYLQKENIIDESGMPKERFSAEFPKEGPSILRIQQVVRGDSAAYFCASSPSPNGVTYEQYFGPGTRLTVT.

This clone was counted only a few times. This may come from a read error, since a much larger clone is one base off. V usage is TRBV7-8 and J usage is TRBJ2-2, with TRBD2 identical over 9 bases. J was trimmed by 4 bases and V by 3 bases; bases with no gene match: 6. The CDR3 spans 16 residues. Germline values: CDR1 SGHVS, CDR2 FQNEAQ. CDR3 in DNA: TGTGCCAGCAGCTTCTGGGCGGGGGGGGCCACCGGGGAGCTGTTTTTT. Amino acid sequence: CASSFWAGGATGELFF.

This clone has only a few counts. V usage is TRBV6-5 and J usage is TRBJ2-3; D might be TRBD1 (5 bases). The CDR3 contains 14 residues. Germline CDR1 MNHEY, CDR2 SVGAGI. V was clipped by 8 bases and J by 2 bases, with 14 bases between them. This CDR3 is CASQGDRFTDTQYF. The DNA of the CDR3 is TGTGCCAGCCAAGGAGACAGATTCACAGATACGCAGTATTTT.

Concerning this clone itself: A read error is the likely source, as a far larger clone sits one nucleotide away. This sequence joins TRBV6-6 and TRBJ1-3, with unresolved D. The CDR3 consists of 14 residues. Germline V CDR1 and CDR2: MNHNY, SVGAGI (reference sequence). CDR3 sequence: CASTGLYAGNTVYF. CDR3 sequence (DNA): TGTGCCAGCACCGGCCTTTATGCGGGAAACACCGTATATTTT.

The rearrangement joins TRBV10-3 to TRBJ2-7; D is unclear. This CDR3 spans 13 amino acids. Trimming removed 2 bases from V and 0 bases from J, with 5 bases in between. Germline assignment: CDR1 ENHRY and CDR2 SYGVKD. The CDR3 DNA sequence: TGTGCCATCAGTGAGGGGGACTCCTACGAGCAGTACTTC. Translation: CAISEGDSYEQYF.

The genes are TRBV11-3 and TRBJ2-1; 8 nucleotides align to TRBD2. CDR1 is SGHNT and CDR2 is YENEEA in the germline V gene. The CDR3 has 15 amino acids. V lost 6 bases, J lost 7 bases, and 11 bases stayed unmatched. CDR3: CASSLRAGGVNEQFF. CDR3 coding DNA: TGTGCCAGCAGTTTAAGGGCGGGGGGAGTGAATGAGCAGTTCTTC.

This clone was found a few times. This chain links TRBV7-2 with TRBJ2-2, with a weak D call TRBD2 (5 bases). The CDR3 runs to 16 residues. V dropped 7 bases and J dropped 1 base, with 16 bases sitting between them. In germline, CDR1 is SGHTA, CDR2 FQGNSA. The chain's CDR3 is CASNKYRDGNTGELFF. The CDR3 DNA follows: TGTGCCAGCAACAAGTATCGGGATGGGAACACCGGGGAGCTGTTTTTT.

V is TRBV30 and J is TRBJ2-2; TRBD1 agrees at 12 bases. CDR3 length: 17 amino acids. Per the germline V gene, CDR1 is GTSNPN and CDR2 is SVGIG (reference sequence). With 4 bases clipped from V and 4 bases from J, the junction kept 10 bases outside the gene matches. The CDR3 DNA is TGTGCCTGGAACCTCGGGGGGGACAGGGGGCTCACCGGGGAGCTGTTTTTT. This sequence encodes CAWNLGGDRGLTGELFF.

The chain uses TRBV1 and TRBJ2-5; the DNA was not compared with TRBD2, the D call given in the table. TRBV1 is annotated as a pseudogene. The CDR3 covers 17 residues. The CDR3 spells CTSSQERRREGQETQYF. CDR3 bases: TGCACCAGCAGCCAAGAAAGACGGCGGGAGGGGCAAGAGACCCAGTACTTC.

The sample holds a few counts of this clone. The genes are TRBV4-2 and TRBJ1-5; the match to TRBD1 covers 8 bases. Per the germline V gene, CDR1 is LGHNA and CDR2 is YNFKEQ. The trim removed 2 bases at V and 2 bases at J, leaving 5 bases unmatched. The CDR3 spans 16 residues. CDR3 sequence reads: CASSQQDRGGNQPQHF. CDR3 bases: TGTGCCAGCAGCCAACAAGACAGGGGAGGCAATCAGCCCCAGCATTTT.

This chain joins TRBV6-5 and TRBJ2-1; 7 positions agree with TRBD1. The CDR3 sequence is 15 residues long. Germline V gene lookup returns CDR1 MNHEY and CDR2 SVGAGI. The V segment lost 6 bases and the J segment 3 bases; nucleotides outside the gene matches: 8. The CDR3 reads CASSVGTAHYNEQFF. The CDR3 region has the DNA TGTGCCAGCAGCGTAGGGACAGCCCACTACAATGAGCAGTTCTTC.

To note about this clone: At one of its ends the junction is not consistent with the germline gene, which may arise from a read error. The V and J genes are TRBV7-7 and TRBJ1-2; D is unclear. The CDR3 is made up of 15 amino acids. Per the germline V gene, CDR1 is SSHAT and CDR2 is FNYEAQ (reference sequence). Here the CDR3 DNA reads TGTGCCAGCATCTTAGACCTTGGGGAGTACTATGGCTACACCTTC. Protein sequence: CASILDLGEYYGYTF.

This clone has just a few counts. This chain links TRBV19 with TRBJ1-1; D not resolved. Germline loops: CDR1 LNHDA, CDR2 SQIVND (reference sequence). The germline V and J ends were trimmed by 6 bases and 0 bases, with 5 bases remaining between them. The CDR3 has 12 residues. This CDR3 reads CASRDMNTEAFF. CDR3 nucleotide sequence: TGTGCCAGTAGGGATATGAACACTGAAGCTTTCTTT.

A remark on this clone: This may arise from a read error, as a much more abundant clone is one base away. Other nucleotide sequences from this sample produce the same CDR3. This chain joins TRBV4-1 and TRBJ2-1; unclear D gene. V was trimmed by 1 base and J by 4 bases, leaving 11 bases between them. The germline V gene has CDR1 MGHRA and CDR2 YSYEKL. The CDR3 runs to 15 residues. The CDR3 DNA reads TGCGCCAGCAGCCAAGGATGGACGGATTACAATGAGCAGTTCTTC. It is translated as CASSQGWTDYNEQFF.

A note on this clone: The likely explanation is a read error, given a far larger clone one base away. Different DNA sequences within this sample yield the same CDR3. The chain is built from TRBV25-1 and TRBJ1-2; D remains ambiguous. Germline CDR1 MGHDK, CDR2 SYGVNS. The CDR3 totals 12 residues. V lost 4 bases, J lost 6 bases, and 9 bases lay in between. CDR3 protein: CASSVVLHGYTF. CDR3 in DNA: TGTGCCAGCAGTGTAGTGCTCCATGGCTACACCTTC.

This clone was recorded a few times. This chain uses TRBV11-2 with TRBJ1-2; D call uncertain. The V gene's germline CDR1 is SGHAT and CDR2 FQNNGV. There are 15 residues in the CDR3. The V and J ends lost 3 bases and 6 bases respectively, with 17 bases between them. Written as DNA, the CDR3 is TGTGCCAGCAGCTTGATATCGAGGCGCCGAGATGGCTACACCTTC. Protein: CASSLISRRRDGYTF.

This clone was recorded once. The chain uses TRBV7-3 and TRBJ2-5, with D perhaps being TRBD1 or TRBD2 (5 bases each). Trimming removed 6 bases from V and 5 bases from J, with 13 bases in between. The CDR3 loop spans 13 amino acids. Germline-derived CDR1 and CDR2 are SGHTA and FQGTGA. The CDR3 region has the DNA TGTGCCAGCAGAGCGGACACGGCGGAGACCCAGTACTTC. Translating gives CASRADTAETQYF.

Comment on this clone: This is likely an artifact of a read error, given a far larger clone one base away. This specimen includes other DNA sequences encoding the same CDR3. This chain uses TRBV11-2 with TRBJ1-2; no reliable D call. This CDR3 spans 14 amino acids. Trimming cost V 1 base and J 3 bases, with 9 bases left between them. In germline, CDR1 is SGHAT, CDR2 FQNNGV. CDR3 sequence reads: CASSLAGVYYGYTF. In DNA form, the CDR3 reads TGTGCCAGCAGCTTAGCGGGTGTTTACTATGGCTACACCTTC.

This clone is termed large. V and J are TRBV2 and TRBJ1-6; D gene unclear. CDR3 length equals 13 residues. Germline loops: CDR1 SNHLY, CDR2 FYNNEI. V was clipped by 7 bases and J by 8 bases, with 12 bases between them. CDR3 DNA sequence: TGTGCCAGCAATAAAGGCCCCGATTCACCCCTCCACTTT. Amino acid sequence: CASNKGPDSPLHF.

The chain uses TRBV11-2 and TRBJ2-3, with 15 bases fitting TRBD2. There are 16 residues in the CDR3. Germline CDR1 and CDR2: SGHAT and FQNNGV. The trim removed 6 bases at V and 3 bases at J, leaving 4 bases unmatched. The CDR3 DNA follows: TGTGCCAGCAGTCGGACTAGCGGGGGGGGTACAGATACGCAGTATTTT. Protein product: CASSRTSGGGTDTQYF.

The sample holds a few counts of this clone. It differs at one base from a far larger clone, so likely a read error. V gene TRBV25-1 combines with J gene TRBJ1-2; D is uncertain. This CDR3 spans 12 amino acids. Germline V CDR1 and CDR2: MGHDK, SYGVNS. This CDR3 reads CARSVGLHGYTF. For the CDR3, the DNA is TGTGCCAGAAGTGTAGGGCTCCATGGCTACACCTTC.